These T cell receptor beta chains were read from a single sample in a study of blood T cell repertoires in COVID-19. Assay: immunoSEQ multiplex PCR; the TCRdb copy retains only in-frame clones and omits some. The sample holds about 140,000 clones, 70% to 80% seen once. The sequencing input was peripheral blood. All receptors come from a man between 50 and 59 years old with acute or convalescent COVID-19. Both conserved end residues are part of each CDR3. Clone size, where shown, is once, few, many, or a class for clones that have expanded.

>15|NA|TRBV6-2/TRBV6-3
CASSPPGTGGYGYTF
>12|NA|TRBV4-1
CASSPQGGDKFF
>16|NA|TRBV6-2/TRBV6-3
CASSYWLAGLPGELFF
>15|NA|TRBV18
CASSPRQANTGELFF
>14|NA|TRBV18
CASSPGQVQETQYF
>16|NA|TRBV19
CASRPGRLRGGETQYF
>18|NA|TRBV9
CASSGRGSQSSYNSPLHF
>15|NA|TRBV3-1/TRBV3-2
CASSLGQDVDSPLHF
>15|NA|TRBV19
CASSIDSTKGYGYTF
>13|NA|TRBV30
CAWSVQPGETQYF
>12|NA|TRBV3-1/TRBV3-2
CASSQNGGEAFF
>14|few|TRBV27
CASRRAGDTGELFF
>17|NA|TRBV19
CASSTPGLAGSYNEQFF
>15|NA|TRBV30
CAWSVGSGWNQPQHF
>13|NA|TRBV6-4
CASSREPDYGYTF
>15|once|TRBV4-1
CASSRGQGSYNEQFF
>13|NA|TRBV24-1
CATSDYDGEGYTF
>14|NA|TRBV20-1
CSASARAGTGELFF
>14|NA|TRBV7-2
CASSPRGLQLQAFF
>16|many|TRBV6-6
CASSKGYRASNTEAFF
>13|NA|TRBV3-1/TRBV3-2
CASQEAGANVLTF
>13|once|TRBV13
CASSSRGTETQYF
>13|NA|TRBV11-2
CASSLTTGGAQYF
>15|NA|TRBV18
CASSPRGGGEYGYTF
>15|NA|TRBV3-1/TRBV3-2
CASSQGKGDDYGYTF
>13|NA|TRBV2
CASNGGGAYEQYF
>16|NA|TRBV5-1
CASSAERDRGADTQYF
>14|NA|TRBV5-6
CASRRGRAEEKLFF
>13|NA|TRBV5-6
CASSRGLSDTQYF
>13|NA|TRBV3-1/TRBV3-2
CASSQNIADAQHF
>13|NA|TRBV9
CASSLHRVGEQFF
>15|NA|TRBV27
CASSFQGIGNQPQHF
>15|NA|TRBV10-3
CAIRATTGKSYEQYF
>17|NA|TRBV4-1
CASSHPRDRGRKDTQYF
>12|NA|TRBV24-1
CATSEGGNEQFF
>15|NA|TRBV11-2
CASSVRQGRNTEAFF
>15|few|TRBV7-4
CASSWGQNLEEKLFF
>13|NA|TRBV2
CASKGVSNQPQHF
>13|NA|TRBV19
CASTIGGGDIQYF
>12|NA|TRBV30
CAWSVRGDTQYF
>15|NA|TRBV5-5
CASSRPGQGRDTQYF
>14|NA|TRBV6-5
CASRLDRSTGELFF
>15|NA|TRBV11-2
CASSLVREMGSPLHF
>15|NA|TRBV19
CASSIWQGADYGYTF
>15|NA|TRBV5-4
CASSLSGGASGELFF